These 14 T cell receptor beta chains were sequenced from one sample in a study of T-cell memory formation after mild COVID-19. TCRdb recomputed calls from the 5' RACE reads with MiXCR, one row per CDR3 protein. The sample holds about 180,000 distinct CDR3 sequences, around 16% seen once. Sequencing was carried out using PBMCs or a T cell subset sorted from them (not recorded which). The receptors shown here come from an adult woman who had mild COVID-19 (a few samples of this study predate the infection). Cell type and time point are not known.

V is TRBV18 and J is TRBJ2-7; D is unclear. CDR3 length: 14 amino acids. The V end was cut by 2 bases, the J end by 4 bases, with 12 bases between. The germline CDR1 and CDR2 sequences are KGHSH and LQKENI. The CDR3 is CASSPGPAVYEQYF. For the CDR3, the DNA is TGTGCCAGCTCACCAGGCCCCGCGGTTTACGAGCAGTACTTC.

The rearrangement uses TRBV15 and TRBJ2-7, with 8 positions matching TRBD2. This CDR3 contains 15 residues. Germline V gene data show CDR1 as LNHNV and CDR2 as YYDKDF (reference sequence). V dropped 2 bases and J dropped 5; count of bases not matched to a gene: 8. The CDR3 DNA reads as TGTGCCACCAGCAGAACTCGGACTAGCAGGAACGAGCAGTACTTC. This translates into CATSRTRTSRNEQYF.

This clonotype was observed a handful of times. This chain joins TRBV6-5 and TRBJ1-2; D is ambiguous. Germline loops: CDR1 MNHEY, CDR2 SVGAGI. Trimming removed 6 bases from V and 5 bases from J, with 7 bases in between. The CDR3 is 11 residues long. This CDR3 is CASRWEYGYTF. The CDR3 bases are TGTGCCAGCAGGTGGGAGTATGGCTACACCTTC.

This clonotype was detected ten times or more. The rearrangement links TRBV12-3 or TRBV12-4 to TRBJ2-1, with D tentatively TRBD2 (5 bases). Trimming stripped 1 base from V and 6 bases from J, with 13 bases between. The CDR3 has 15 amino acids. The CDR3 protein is CASSLESGMGNEQFF. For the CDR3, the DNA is TGTGCCAGCAGTTTAGAATCGGGAATGGGCAATGAGCAGTTCTTC.

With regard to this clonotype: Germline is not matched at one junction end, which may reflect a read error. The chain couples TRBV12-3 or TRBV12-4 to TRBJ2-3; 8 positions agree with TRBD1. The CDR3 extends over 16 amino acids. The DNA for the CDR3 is TGTGCCAGCACCTTAGGTGGGACAGGAAGCACAGATACCCAGTATTTT. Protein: CASTLGGTGSTDTQYF.

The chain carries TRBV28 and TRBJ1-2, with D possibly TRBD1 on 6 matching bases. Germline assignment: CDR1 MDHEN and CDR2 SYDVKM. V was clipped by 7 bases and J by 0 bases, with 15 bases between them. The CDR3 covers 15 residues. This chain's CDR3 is CASTVQGRANYGYTF. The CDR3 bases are TGTGCCAGCACCGTACAGGGTAGAGCTAACTATGGCTACACCTTC.

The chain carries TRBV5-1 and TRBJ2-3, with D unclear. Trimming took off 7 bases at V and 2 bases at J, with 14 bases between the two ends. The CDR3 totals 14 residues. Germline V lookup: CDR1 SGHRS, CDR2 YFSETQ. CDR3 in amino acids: CASALRQDTDTQYF. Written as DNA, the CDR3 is TGCGCCAGCGCGCTTCGGCAGGACACAGATACGCAGTATTTT.

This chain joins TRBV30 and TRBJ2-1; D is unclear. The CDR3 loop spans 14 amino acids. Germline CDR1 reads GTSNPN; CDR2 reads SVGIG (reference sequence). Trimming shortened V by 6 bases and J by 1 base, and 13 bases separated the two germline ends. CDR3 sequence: CACLEKGSYNEQFF. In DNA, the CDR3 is TGTGCCTGCCTTGAAAAGGGATCCTACAATGAGCAGTTCTTC.

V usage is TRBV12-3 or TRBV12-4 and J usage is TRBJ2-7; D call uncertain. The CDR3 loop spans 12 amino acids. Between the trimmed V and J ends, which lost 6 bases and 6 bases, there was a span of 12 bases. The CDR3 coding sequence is TGTGCCAGCAGCACAAGTTGGCTCGAGCAGTACTTC. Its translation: CASSTSWLEQYF.

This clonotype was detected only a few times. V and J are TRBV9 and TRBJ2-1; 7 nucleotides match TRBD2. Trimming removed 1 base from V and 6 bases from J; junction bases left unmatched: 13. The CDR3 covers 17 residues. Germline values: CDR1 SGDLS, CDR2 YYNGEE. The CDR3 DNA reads TGTGCCAGCAGCGTAATACCTAGCGGAGTGGGGTCCAATGAGCAGTTCTTC. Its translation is CASSVIPSGVGSNEQFF. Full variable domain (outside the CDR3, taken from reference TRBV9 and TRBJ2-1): DSGVTQTPKHLITATGQRVTLRCSPRSGDLSVYWYQQSLDQGLQFLIQYYNGEERAKGNILERFSAQQFPDLHSELNLSSLELGDSALYFCASSVIPSGVGSNEQFFGPGTRLTVL.

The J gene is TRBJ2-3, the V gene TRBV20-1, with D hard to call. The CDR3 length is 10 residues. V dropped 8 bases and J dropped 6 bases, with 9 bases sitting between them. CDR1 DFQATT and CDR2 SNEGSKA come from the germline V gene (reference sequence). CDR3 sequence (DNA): TGCAGTCCCTCCGCGGATACGCAGTATTTT. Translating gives CSPSADTQYF.

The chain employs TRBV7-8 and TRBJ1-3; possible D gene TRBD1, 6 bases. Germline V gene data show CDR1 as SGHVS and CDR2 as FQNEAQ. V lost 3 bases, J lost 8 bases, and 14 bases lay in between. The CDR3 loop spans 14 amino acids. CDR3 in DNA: TGTGCCAGCAGCTTCGGACAGCTCCGGGACACCATATATTTT. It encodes CASSFGQLRDTIYF.

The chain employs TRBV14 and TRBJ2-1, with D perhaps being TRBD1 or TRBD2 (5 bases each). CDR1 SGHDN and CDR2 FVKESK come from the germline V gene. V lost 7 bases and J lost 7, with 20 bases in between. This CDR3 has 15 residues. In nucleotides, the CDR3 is TGTGCCAGCACCCCTCTATCAGGGTGGGGGAATGAGCAGTTCTTC. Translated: CASTPLSGWGNEQFF.

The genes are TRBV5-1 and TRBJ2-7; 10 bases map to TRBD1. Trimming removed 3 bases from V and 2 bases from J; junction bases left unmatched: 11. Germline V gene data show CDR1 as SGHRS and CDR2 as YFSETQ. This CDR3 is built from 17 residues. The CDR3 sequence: CASSSVFGTGVAYEQYF. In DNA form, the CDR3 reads TGCGCCAGCAGCTCGGTGTTTGGGACAGGGGTCGCCTACGAGCAGTACTTC.